The next 30 T cell receptor beta chains were all read from a single sample in a study of CD8+CD57+ T cells in acquired aplastic anemia. Patients included in sequencing had previously demonstrated CD8+CD57+ cell expansion by flow cytometry. Genomic DNA, the template, was used for profiling of the TCR beta VDJ and CDR3. TCRdb re-called the reads through MiXCR, storing one row per CDR3 protein. The table records about 180,000 distinct CDR3 sequences, under 50% of them present only once. The sample taken for sequencing was sorted CD4+, CD8+, or CD8+CD57+ T cells (not recorded which) from PBMCs. These receptors were obtained from a human donor with aplastic anemia.

The chain recombines TRBV19 with TRBJ1-5; TRBD1 matches at 9 bases. The germline gives CDR1 LNHDA, CDR2 SQIVND (reference sequence). V lost 4 bases, J lost 14 bases, and 9 bases stayed unmatched. The CDR3 extends over 13 amino acids. CDR3 bases: TGTGCCAGTAGTACCGGGACAGGGCTGTTCGAGCATTTT. It yields the protein CASSTGTGLFEHF.

The CDR3 region is CASSDRGREQFF. The CDR3 DNA sequence: TGTGCCAGCAGTGATCGGGGCCGTGAGCAGTTCTTC. The rearrangement joins TRBV2 to TRBJ2-1; D tentatively reads TRBD1 or TRBD2 (5 bases each). The V end lost 3 bases, the J end lost 9 bases, and 9 bases lay between the germline ends. The CDR3 spans 12 residues. Germline V lookup: CDR1 SNHLY, CDR2 FYNNEI.

This clonotype was seen a few times. V usage is TRBV7-2 and J usage is TRBJ1-2; D is unclear. CDR3 size: 14 residues. CDR1 and CDR2 from the germline V gene are SGHTA and FQGNSA. The germline V and J ends were trimmed by 5 bases and 0 bases, with 10 bases remaining between them. CDR3 DNA: TGTGCCAGCAGCCCAGCTATAACTAACTATGGCTACACCTTC. Its translation: CASSPAITNYGYTF.

There are many counts of this clonotype. The J gene is TRBJ2-7, the V gene TRBV4-3, with D tentatively TRBD1 (5 bases). Germline CDR1 and CDR2: LGHNA and YSLEER. CDR3 length: 14 amino acids. V lost 1 base and J lost 0, with 7 bases in between. Here the CDR3 reads CASSQGTYSYEQYF. CDR3 coding DNA: TGCGCCAGCAGCCAAGGGACATACTCCTACGAGCAGTACTTC.

The chain carries TRBV9 and TRBJ2-1; D could derive from TRBD1 or TRBD2 (6 bases each). The CDR3 is 16 amino acids. V was clipped by 3 bases and J by 2 bases, with 15 bases between them. Per germline, CDR1 SGDLS and CDR2 YYNGEE. The CDR3 here is CASSASGARAYNEQFF. CDR3 nucleotides: TGTGCCAGCAGCGCTTCGGGGGCCCGAGCCTACAATGAGCAGTTCTTC. Based on the CDR3 plus reference TRBV9 and TRBJ2-1, the full variable domain is DSGVTQTPKHLITATGQRVTLRCSPRSGDLSVYWYQQSLDQGLQFLIQYYNGEERAKGNILERFSAQQFPDLHSELNLSSLELGDSALYFCASSASGARAYNEQFFGPGTRLTVL.

This chain joins TRBV5-4 and TRBJ1-2; 8 bases are a match to TRBD1. In germline, CDR1 is SGHNT, CDR2 YYREEE (reference sequence). This CDR3 is built from 15 residues. V was pared by 4 bases and J by 0 bases, with 5 bases of the junction left unmatched. The CDR3 nucleotides are TGTGCCAGCAGCCAGGGGGCGATAGCTAACTATGGCTACACCTTC. Its protein is CASSQGAIANYGYTF.

This clonotype was seen many times. The gene calls are TRBV6-5 and TRBJ1-1; the match to TRBD1 covers 9 bases. Germline V gene sequence: CDR1 MNHEY, CDR2 SVGAGI. V trimming: 7 bases; J trimming: 7 bases; junction bases outside the gene matches: 7. CDR3 length: 13 amino acids. The CDR3 spells CASTRTGAGEAFF. The CDR3 DNA is TGTGCCAGCACCAGGACAGGGGCGGGTGAAGCTTTCTTT.

This chain uses TRBV18 with TRBJ2-5; possible D gene TRBD1, 6 bases. Per the germline V gene, CDR1 is KGHSH and CDR2 is LQKENI. Trimming took 4 bases from V and 5 from J, leaving 26 bases between them. This CDR3 has 18 residues. CDR3 protein: CASSLAFQGTRTLETQYF. CDR3 nucleotide sequence: TGTGCCAGCTCACTTGCGTTCCAGGGGACGCGGACGTTGGAGACCCAGTACTTC.

The chain uses TRBV20-1 and TRBJ1-6; 7 bases line up with TRBD1. The CDR3 totals 14 residues. In germline, CDR1 is DFQATT, CDR2 SNEGSKA (reference sequence). Unmatched junction bases numbered 5, after V lost 4 bases and J lost 5 bases. Here the CDR3 DNA reads TGCAGTGCTACACCGGGACAGAATAATTCACCCCTCCACTTT. This codes for CSATPGQNNSPLHF.

This clonotype was detected ten times or more. The rearrangement links TRBV14 to TRBJ2-1, with D maybe TRBD1 (7 bases). Germline assignment: CDR1 SGHDN and CDR2 FVKESK. Between the trimmed V and J ends, which lost 4 bases and 10 bases, there was a span of 17 bases. The CDR3 length is 14 residues. This chain's CDR3 is CASSPWRETGEQFF. For the CDR3, the DNA is TGTGCCAGCAGCCCATGGAGGGAGACAGGGGAGCAGTTCTTC.

This clonotype occurred once. This chain joins TRBV10-1 and TRBJ1-3; unclear D gene. The CDR3 loop spans 14 amino acids. Germline V gives CDR1 WNHNN, CDR2 SYGVQD (reference sequence). Between the trimmed V and J ends, which lost 3 bases and 2 bases, there was a span of 8 bases. Here the CDR3 DNA reads TGCGCCAGCAGTGACCCGGGAACTGGAAACACCATATATTTT. It specifies CASSDPGTGNTIYF.

Turning to this clonotype: At one boundary the junction diverges from the germline segment, which might be a read error. V is TRBV2 and J is TRBJ2-7; the D gene is possibly TRBD1 (5 bases). CDR3 length: 13 amino acids. Per the germline V gene, CDR1 is SNHLY and CDR2 is FYNNEI. CDR3 nucleotide sequence: TGTGCCAGCTCAGTGGGTGGGGCCTACGAGCAGTGCTTC. Amino acids: CASSVGGAYEQCF.

This clonotype was seen once. The rearrangement links TRBV19 to TRBJ2-2, with 9 positions matching TRBD1. After removal of 6 bases from V and 5 bases from J, the junction contained 4 bases not matched to a gene. Germline values: CDR1 LNHDA, CDR2 SQIVND (reference sequence). The CDR3 has 14 amino acids. CDR3 protein: CASRDRGATGELFF. As DNA, the CDR3 is TGTGCCAGTAGGGACAGGGGAGCTACCGGGGAGCTGTTTTTT.

There are many counts of this clonotype. The V call is TRBV5-5, the J call TRBJ2-7; 12 nucleotides line up with TRBD2. The CDR3 is 16 residues long. After removal of 0 bases from V and 7 bases from J, the junction contained 8 bases not matched to a gene. Germline values: CDR1 SGHKS, CDR2 YYEKEE (reference sequence). The CDR3 sequence is CASSLAGASGRGEQYF. CDR3 bases: TGTGCCAGCAGCTTGGCGGGAGCTAGCGGGAGGGGTGAGCAGTACTTC.

CDR3 sequence (DNA): TGTGCCACCAGTGACTGCGGACAGGGGGCCGCTGAAGCTTTCTTT. Protein: CATSDCGQGAAEAFF. The rearrangement links TRBV24-1 to TRBJ1-1; 11 bases are a match to TRBD1. The ends lost 4 bases at V and 6 bases at J; junction bases unmatched: 6. The germline gives CDR1 KGHDR, CDR2 SFDVKD. The CDR3 length is 15 residues.

The V and J genes are TRBV5-1 and TRBJ2-3, with 7 bases identical to TRBD2. Losses at the gene ends were 6 bases for V and 3 bases for J; bases not matched to a gene: 10. Germline CDR1 and CDR2: SGHRS and YFSETQ. The CDR3 spans 15 residues. The CDR3 loop reads CASIPALAATDTQYF. Written as DNA, the CDR3 is TGCGCCAGCATCCCCGCCCTAGCGGCTACAGATACGCAGTATTTT.

V and J are TRBV9 and TRBJ2-7; D may be TRBD1 or TRBD2 (5 bases each). The CDR3 spans 16 residues. The ends were cut back, 0 bases at V and 2 bases at J, with 15 bases in the middle. Germline V gene data show CDR1 as SGDLS and CDR2 as YYNGEE. CDR3 loop: CASSVGGIRDPYEQYF. The CDR3 DNA reads TGTGCCAGCAGCGTAGGGGGGATTAGGGATCCCTACGAGCAGTACTTC.

The chain joins TRBV9 to TRBJ2-3; the D gene is possibly TRBD2 (6 bases). Germline CDR1 reads SGDLS; CDR2 reads YYNGEE. V was pared by 0 bases and J by 3 bases, with 8 bases between. The CDR3 consists of 14 residues. The CDR3: CASSVAGETDTQYF. In DNA form, the CDR3 reads TGTGCCAGCAGCGTAGCGGGAGAGACAGATACGCAGTATTTT.

Comment on this clonotype: Relative to the germline gene, one junction end is altered; a read error may explain this. The chain recombines TRBV10-1 with TRBJ1-3; D uncertain. Germline CDR1 is WNHNN and CDR2 is SYGVQD (reference sequence). The CDR3 runs to 14 residues. The chain's CDR3 is CASILRPSGNTIYF. The CDR3 coding sequence is TGCGCCAGCATCCTCAGGCCCTCTGGAAACACCATATACTTT.

CDR3 residues: CASNSGGGTEAFF. The CDR3 DNA is TGTGCCAGCAACTCTGGGGGGGGCACTGAAGCTTTCTTT. The gene calls are TRBV7-2 and TRBJ1-1; possibly TRBD1 for D (5 bases). The CDR3 extends over 13 amino acids. Trimming took off 7 bases at V and 4 bases at J, with 13 bases between the two ends. Germline CDR1 is SGHTA and CDR2 is FQGNSA.

This clonotype was found many times. The rearrangement joins TRBV6-1 to TRBJ2-1, with D perhaps matching TRBD2 (6 bases). This CDR3 has 13 residues. V shed 5 bases and J shed 12 bases, with 17 bases lying between them. CDR1 and CDR2 from the germline V gene are MNHNS and SASEGT. CDR3 loop: CASSPQRAGPQFF. Here the CDR3 DNA reads TGTGCCAGCAGTCCCCAGCGGGCAGGTCCGCAGTTCTTC.

This rearrangement joins TRBV10-2 to TRBJ2-2; 9 bases align to TRBD2. The CDR3 sequence is 15 residues long. In germline, CDR1 is WSHSY, CDR2 SAAADI. V dropped 4 bases and J dropped 7; count of bases not matched to a gene: 7. In DNA form, the CDR3 reads TGCGCCAGCAGTGCTGCGGGGGGGCCTATCGGGGAGCTGTTTTTT. Protein: CASSAAGGPIGELFF.

The table lists this clonotype with many counts. The rearrangement uses TRBV12-5 and TRBJ2-5; a weak D match, TRBD2 (5 bases). CDR1 is LGHNT and CDR2 is FRNRAP in the germline V gene. The CDR3 has 14 residues. V lost 0 bases and J lost 5, with 10 bases in between. The chain's CDR3 is CASGLVPPGETQYF. CDR3 sequence (DNA): TGTGCTAGTGGTTTGGTACCCCCGGGGGAGACCCAGTACTTC.

This clonotype has more than one count but fewer than ten. V gene TRBV25-1 combines with J gene TRBJ1-6; D is possibly TRBD1 (6 bases). Germline CDR1 MGHDK, CDR2 SYGVNS. The CDR3 consists of 16 residues. The V end was cut by 6 bases, the J end by 8 bases, with 20 bases between. CDR3 in DNA: TGTGCCAGCAGCGACGGACAGCGACTGTTTTATTCACCCCTCCACTTT. Translated, it gives CASSDGQRLFYSPLHF.

The sample holds many counts of this clonotype. The chain combines TRBV4-1 with TRBJ2-3; 8 bases are shared with TRBD2. J gave up 4 bases and V 0 bases, and 3 bases lay outside the gene matches. The CDR3 totals 15 residues. CDR1 is MGHRA and CDR2 is YSYEKL in the germline V gene. The CDR3 DNA reads as TGCGCCAGCAGCCAAGATAGGCGGGGGGCAGATACGCAGTATTTT. Its protein product is CASSQDRRGADTQYF.

Worth noting for this clonotype: A much larger clone is a single base away; this may be a read error. J is TRBJ1-5 and V is TRBV3-1; D is unclear. CDR3 length equals 14 residues. Trimming stripped 2 bases from V and 9 bases from J, with 14 bases between. In germline, CDR1 is LGHDT, CDR2 YNNKEL (reference sequence). CDR3 bases: TGTGCCAGCAGCCAATACTGGAGGGAACGGCCCCAGCATTTT. Translation gives CASSQYWRERPQHF.

The chain uses TRBV24-1 and TRBJ2-2, with D unclear. The CDR3 spans 13 residues. CDR1 is KGHDR and CDR2 is SFDVKD in the germline V gene. The V gene lost 8 bases and the J gene lost 4 bases, with 10 bases spanning the gap. CDR3 sequence: CATKESSTGELFF. The CDR3 DNA reads TGTGCCACCAAAGAGTCTAGCACCGGGGAGCTGTTTTTT.

This clonotype was seen many times. The rearrangement joins TRBV14 to TRBJ2-5, with a possible D match to TRBD1 (5 bases). V was clipped by 3 bases and J by 4 bases, with 6 bases between them. Germline lookup yields CDR1 SGHDN and CDR2 FVKESK. CDR3 size: 12 residues. This CDR3 is CASSQGRETQYF. The CDR3 DNA sequence: TGTGCCAGCAGCCAGGGGCGAGAGACCCAGTACTTC.

This clonotype was counted once. The chain has TRBV13 and TRBJ2-7, with D unresolved. V dropped 0 bases and J dropped 4 bases, with 10 bases sitting between them. The germline CDR1 and CDR2 sequences are PRHDT and FYEKMQ (reference sequence). This CDR3 contains 14 residues. CDR3 loop: CASSLGAQPYEQYF. CDR3 nucleotide sequence: TGTGCCAGCAGCTTAGGGGCCCAGCCTTACGAGCAGTACTTC.

This rearrangement joins TRBV2 to TRBJ2-6; 10 bases agree with TRBD1. Germline V lookup: CDR1 SNHLY, CDR2 FYNNEI. Trimming at V came to 6 bases and at J to 2 bases, leaving 1 base not matched to a gene. The CDR3 totals 15 residues. The CDR3 DNA reads as TGTGCCAGCAGCGGGACAGGGGCTGGGGCCAACGTCCTGACTTTC. It codes for CASSGTGAGANVLTF.